One and the same sample provided the 16 T cell receptor beta chains below, sequenced in a study of T cell responses to AZD1222 COVID-19 vaccine. Here immunoSEQ multiplex PCR was the method, and the copy in TCRdb shows in-frame clones only, minus some. The data hold 75,000 to 100,000 clones, with approximately 90% observed a single time. The starting material was peripheral blood, obtained on day 0 of AZD1222 vaccination. The receptors shown here come from an adult in good health.

V usage is TRBV20-1 and J usage is TRBJ2-1; TRBD2 might be the D (5 bases). In germline, CDR1 is DFQATT, CDR2 SNEGSKA (reference sequence). The CDR3 runs to 10 residues. V lost 2 bases to trimming and J lost 10 bases, with 6 bases between them. The CDR3: CSARKREQFF. In DNA, the CDR3 is TGCAGTGCTAGAAAGCGGGAGCAGTTCTTC.

This chain connects TRBV7-2 to TRBJ2-7; weak D call: TRBD2 (6 bases). V was cut by 2 bases and J by 0 bases, with 11 bases left in between. There are 15 residues in the CDR3. Looked up from germline, CDR1 is SGHTA and CDR2 is FQGNSA. The CDR3 DNA sequence: TGTGCCAGCAGCTTATCAGGAGGGTTCTCCTACGAGCAGTACTTC. The encoded protein is CASSLSGGFSYEQYF.

The chain carries TRBV2 and TRBJ2-7, with D perhaps matching TRBD1 (5 bases). CDR3 length equals 13 residues. Germline V gene lookup returns CDR1 SNHLY and CDR2 FYNNEI. The V end was cut by 9 bases, the J end by 3 bases, with 15 bases between. Written as DNA, the CDR3 is TGTGCCAGTTACCCTACAGGAAACTACGAGCAGTACTTC. Its translation is CASYPTGNYEQYF.

The V and J genes are TRBV16 and TRBJ1-2; no clear D gene. CDR3 length: 13 residues. V was pared by 3 bases and J by 3 bases, with 8 bases between. Germline V gene data show CDR1 as KGHSY and CDR2 as FQNENV. The CDR3 is CASSQSKDYGYTF. The CDR3 region has the DNA TGTGCCAGCAGCCAGTCAAAGGACTATGGCTACACCTTC.

This clone has only one observation. The genes are TRBV10-3 and TRBJ1-2; possible D gene TRBD1, 5 bases. CDR1 ENHRY and CDR2 SYGVKD come from the germline V gene. The CDR3 has 15 amino acids. Trimming took 4 bases from V and 4 from J, leaving 16 bases between them. The DNA of the CDR3 is TGTGCCATCAGTGTGGGGACCGCAGTCGGCTATGGCTACACCTTC. It yields the protein CAISVGTAVGYGYTF.

The chain uses TRBV5-4 and TRBJ1-6, with D perhaps TRBD1 (6 bases). The CDR3 length is 18 residues. With 4 bases removed from V and 6 bases from J, the gap between germline ends came to 23 bases. Germline CDR1 and CDR2: SGHNT and YYREEE (reference sequence). This chain's CDR3 is CASSAGTYSKMGNSPLHF. In DNA, the CDR3 is TGTGCCAGCAGCGCCGGGACATACTCTAAAATGGGTAATTCACCCCTCCACTTT.

Written as DNA, the CDR3 is TGTGCCAGCAGCCAAGATCCCGTCATGAACACTGAAGCTTTCTTT. Translated: CASSQDPVMNTEAFF. The V and J genes are TRBV14 and TRBJ1-1; D unresolved. The V end was cut by 0 bases, the J end by 0 bases, with 8 bases between. The CDR3 is made up of 15 amino acids. Germline loops: CDR1 SGHDN, CDR2 FVKESK.

This clone was counted a single time. The J gene is TRBJ1-1, the V gene TRBV14; D might be TRBD1 (6 bases). V was shortened by 4 bases and J by 3 bases, with 12 bases between the two germline ends. This CDR3 spans 14 amino acids. CDR1 is SGHDN, CDR2 FVKESK, per germline. The chain's CDR3 is CASSRNRVDTEAFF. The CDR3 DNA reads as TGTGCCAGCAGCCGAAACAGGGTTGACACTGAAGCTTTCTTT.

The CDR3 loop is CASSQEGSSSGANVLTF. CDR3 sequence (DNA): TGCGCCAGCAGCCAAGAGGGCAGCAGCTCTGGGGCCAACGTCCTGACTTTC. The J gene is TRBJ2-6, the V gene TRBV4-1, with unresolved D. The CDR3 contains 17 residues. Per the germline V gene, CDR1 is MGHRA and CDR2 is YSYEKL. The V gene lost 0 bases and the J gene lost 0 bases, with 9 bases spanning the gap.

The V and J genes are TRBV5-1 and TRBJ1-4; D is unresolved. Germline V gene data show CDR1 as SGHRS and CDR2 as YFSETQ. This CDR3 comprises 14 residues. Deletions cut 4 bases from V and 0 bases from J, with 7 bases between. The CDR3 DNA follows: TGCGCCAGCAGCCAGGCCGCAACTAATGAAAAACTGTTTTTT. This sequence encodes CASSQAATNEKLFF.

The chain uses TRBV4-1 and TRBJ1-6, with TRBD1 matching over 9 bases. CDR1 and CDR2 from the germline V gene are MGHRA and YSYEKL. The V gene end was trimmed by 4 bases and the J gene end by 10 bases; junction bases not matched to a gene: 8. There are 15 residues in the CDR3. CDR3 residues: CASSPGQGLMSPLHF. The CDR3 nucleotides read TGCGCCAGCAGCCCGGGACAGGGCCTAATGTCACCCCTCCACTTT.

Of note for this clone: Relative to the germline gene, one junction end is altered; a read error may explain this. The chain couples TRBV7-7 to TRBJ2-5, with 15 bases matching TRBD2. This CDR3 comprises 17 residues. Germline V gene lookup returns CDR1 SSHAT and CDR2 FNYEAQ (reference sequence). The CDR3 loop reads CASRPGLAGGHQETQYF. For the CDR3, the DNA is TGTGCTAGCAGACCGGGACTAGCGGGGGGACACCAAGAGACCCAGTACTTC. Looking up the rest from reference TRBV7-7 and TRBJ2-5 gives the full variable domain: GAGVSQSPRYKVTKRGQDVTLRCDPISSHATLYWYQQALGQGPEFLTYFNYEAQPDKSGLPSDRFSAERPEGSISTLTIQRTEQRDSAMYRCASRPGLAGGHQETQYFGPGTRLLVL.

This clone came up once. This rearrangement joins TRBV5-3 to TRBJ1-1, with D uncertain. TRBV5-3 is marked as an open reading frame, function uncertain. Trimming stripped 1 base from V and 0 bases from J, with 7 bases between. The CDR3 loop spans 14 amino acids. The CDR3 sequence: CARSLPAVNTEAFF. CDR3 sequence (DNA): TGTGCCAGAAGCTTGCCCGCTGTGAACACTGAAGCTTTCTTT.

The chain couples TRBV4-1 to TRBJ1-2; D gene unclear. The CDR3 contains 16 residues. The germline V and J ends were trimmed by 3 bases and 7 bases, with 21 bases remaining between them. Per the germline V gene, CDR1 is MGHRA and CDR2 is YSYEKL. CDR3 in DNA: TGCGCCAGCAGCCAGGTCCCGCGACGGGCAGGTGGTGGCTACACCTTC. Protein: CASSQVPRRAGGGYTF.

This chain links TRBV6-2 or TRBV6-3 with TRBJ2-7; TRBD2 matches 7 bases. Germline trimming cut 4 bases from V and 5 bases from J; bases unmatched to any gene: 14. The germline gives CDR1 MNHEY, CDR2 SVGEGT. This CDR3 contains 16 residues. CDR3 coding DNA: TGTGCCAGCAGTTTCCCGGGCGGGAGAGTCGGCAACGAGCAGTACTTC. It codes for CASSFPGGRVGNEQYF.

The chain links TRBV19 to TRBJ2-5; TRBD2 matches 7 bases. This CDR3 comprises 15 residues. Trimming took 7 bases from V and 2 from J; bases not matched to a gene: 10. The germline CDR1 and CDR2 sequences are LNHDA and SQIVND (reference sequence). The chain's CDR3 is CASTPGGGGQETQYF. Here the CDR3 DNA reads TGTGCCAGTACTCCGGGGGGTGGCGGGCAAGAGACCCAGTACTTC.